The 26 T cell receptor beta chains presented below share a single source sample, sequenced in a study of blood T cell repertoires in COVID-19. Sequenced by immunoSEQ multiplex PCR; TCRdb stores in-frame clones only, minus some. The top ten clones hold 4.8% of a sample with fewer than 250,000 clones, 80% to 90% of them seen once. Sequenced sample: PBMCs or T cells enriched from blood (not recorded which). The receptors were sampled from a woman in her forties or fifties who had been exposed to COVID-19.

This chain joins TRBV7-8 and TRBJ2-3; the D gene is possibly TRBD1 (6 bases). Germline CDR1 reads SGHVS; CDR2 reads FQNEAQ. Trimming took off 1 base at V and 2 bases at J, with 10 bases between the two ends. The CDR3 contains 15 residues. CDR3 bases: TGTGCCAGCAGCTTAGGGGGGCGCTCCACAGATACGCAGTATTTT. Its translation: CASSLGGRSTDTQYF.

This clone was picked up one time. The V gene is TRBV13, the J gene TRBJ1-4; D ambiguous. Germline lookup yields CDR1 PRHDT and CDR2 FYEKMQ (reference sequence). Trimming took 5 bases from V and 3 from J, leaving 10 bases between them. The CDR3 has 14 residues. For the CDR3, the DNA is TGTGCCAGCAGCACCCGGGAACCTAATGAAAAACTGTTTTTT. As protein: CASSTREPNEKLFF.

The gene calls are TRBV10-3 and TRBJ2-1; tentative D call: TRBD1 (5 bases). The ends were cut back, 0 bases at V and 0 bases at J, with 6 bases in the middle. CDR1 is ENHRY, CDR2 SYGVKD, per germline. This CDR3 is 15 amino acids long. CDR3 DNA: TGTGCCATCAGTGAGTCAGGGGACTCCTACAATGAGCAGTTCTTC. This codes for CAISESGDSYNEQFF.

The rearrangement joins TRBV3-1 (or the pseudogene TRBV3-2) to TRBJ1-2, with 8 bases that match TRBD1. The CDR3 extends over 13 amino acids. Germline V gene lookup returns CDR1 LGHDT and CDR2 YNNKEL (reference sequence). V lost 5 bases, J lost 11 bases, and 10 bases stayed unmatched. The CDR3 here is CASSYQGQDIYTF. The CDR3 DNA reads as TGTGCCAGCAGCTATCAGGGACAGGATATTTACACCTTC.

The rearrangement links TRBV19 to TRBJ2-5; 8 nucleotides line up with TRBD1. The CDR3 is made up of 16 amino acids. V was clipped by 3 bases and J by 2 bases; unmatched bases: 8. CDR1 and CDR2 (germline): LNHDA, SQIVND (reference sequence). CDR3 loop: CASSMTSGTGQETQYF. The CDR3 DNA sequence: TGTGCCAGTAGTATGACATCCGGGACAGGACAAGAGACCCAGTACTTC. Together with reference TRBV19 and TRBJ2-5, the CDR3 gives the full variable domain: DGGITQSPKYLFRKEGQNVTLSCEQNLNHDAMYWYRQDPGQGLRLIYYSQIVNDFQKGDIAEGYSVSREKKESFPLTVTSAQKNPTAFYLCASSMTSGTGQETQYFGPGTRLLVL.

CDR3 bases: TGCGCCAGCAGCTTCTCCCTAGGAGCGGGGGGAGAGACCCAGTACTTC. This encodes CASSFSLGAGGETQYF. The J gene is TRBJ2-5, the V gene TRBV5-1; 9 bases are shared with TRBD2. CDR1 is SGHRS, CDR2 YFSETQ, per germline. The CDR3 length is 16 residues. J was trimmed by 4 bases and V by 2 bases; bases with no gene match: 9. Looking up the rest from reference TRBV5-1 and TRBJ2-5 gives the full variable domain: KAGVTQTPRYLIKTRGQQVTLSCSPISGHRSVSWYQQTPGQGLQFLFEYFSETQRNKGNFPGRFSGRQFSNSRSEMNVSTLELGDSALYLCASSFSLGAGGETQYFGPGTRLLVL.

The V gene is TRBV27, the J gene TRBJ2-3, with D hard to call. This CDR3 contains 13 residues. Trimming took off 2 bases at V and 3 bases at J, with 6 bases between the two ends. From germline, CDR1 is MNHEY and CDR2 SMNVEV (reference sequence). CDR3 DNA: TGTGCCAGCAGTTTACTATTTACAGATACGCAGTATTTT. Translated, it gives CASSLLFTDTQYF.

This clone was counted a few times. The rearrangement links TRBV5-1 to TRBJ2-7, with 7 bases fitting TRBD2. The CDR3 length is 15 residues. Germline lookup yields CDR1 SGHRS and CDR2 YFSETQ. V dropped 0 bases and J dropped 5; count of bases not matched to a gene: 8. The CDR3, as DNA: TGCGCCAGCAGCTTGGGAATGGGGGGAGGGAACGAGCAGTACTTC. It encodes CASSLGMGGGNEQYF.

This sequence joins TRBV7-3 and TRBJ2-3; the match to TRBD2 covers 8 bases. The J segment lost 4 bases and the V segment lost 3 bases, leaving 21 bases of the junction unmatched. This CDR3 contains 20 residues. Germline lookup yields CDR1 SGHTA and CDR2 FQGTGA. This CDR3 reads CASSFQPPLLSGGSSDTQYF. The CDR3 DNA is TGTGCCAGCAGCTTTCAGCCCCCACTACTAAGCGGGGGTTCCTCAGATACGCAGTATTTT.

This chain links TRBV27 with TRBJ1-5; maybe TRBD1 (5 bases). This CDR3 comprises 14 residues. Germline V CDR1 and CDR2: MNHEY, SMNVEV (reference sequence). V gave up 2 bases and J gave up 3 bases, with 8 bases separating them. The CDR3 loop reads CASSLRGLNQPQHF. The CDR3 DNA sequence: TGTGCCAGCAGTTTAAGGGGCCTCAATCAGCCCCAGCATTTT.

The gene calls are TRBV28 and TRBJ1-4, with D unresolved. Germline loops: CDR1 MDHEN, CDR2 SYDVKM. Between the trimmed V and J ends, which lost 8 bases and 0 bases, there was a span of 13 bases. This CDR3 region has 15 residues. CDR3 DNA: TGTGCCAGCCTTGAGAGTTCGACAACTAATGAAAAACTGTTTTTT. The encoded protein is CASLESSTTNEKLFF.

The chain links TRBV20-1 to TRBJ2-1; maybe TRBD2 (5 bases). Germline V gene lookup returns CDR1 DFQATT and CDR2 SNEGSKA (reference sequence). There are 14 residues in the CDR3. The V gene lost 3 bases and the J gene lost 3 bases, with 12 bases spanning the gap. The CDR3 DNA is TGCAGTGCTAGTGGGAGCACGGGCTACAATGAGCAGTTCTTC. Translation: CSASGSTGYNEQFF.

The chain has TRBV6-4 and TRBJ2-3; TRBD1 aligns across 7 bases. The CDR3 consists of 15 residues. From germline, CDR1 is MRHNA and CDR2 SNTAGT. V was clipped by 6 bases and J by 2 bases; unmatched bases: 8. CDR3 in DNA: TGTGCCAGCAGCGTTACAGGGGAAAACACAGATACGCAGTATTTT. Protein sequence: CASSVTGENTDTQYF.

The rearrangement uses TRBV25-1 and TRBJ2-1; 11 nucleotides match TRBD2. Germline V lookup: CDR1 MGHDK, CDR2 SYGVNS. V dropped 5 bases and J dropped 3; count of bases not matched to a gene: 3. This CDR3 is built from 15 residues. CDR3 in amino acids: CASSQLAGDYNEQFF. The CDR3 bases are TGTGCCAGCAGTCAACTAGCGGGAGACTACAATGAGCAGTTCTTC.

The chain carries TRBV3-1 (or the pseudogene TRBV3-2) and TRBJ2-3; the D is unclear. V lost 4 bases and J 1 base, leaving 12 bases between the germline ends. This CDR3 has 15 amino acids. Looked up from germline, CDR1 is LGHDT and CDR2 is YNNKEL (reference sequence). DNA for the CDR3: TGTGCCAGCAGCCGAAGATCCCCGGGCACAGATACGCAGTATTTT. Encoded protein: CASSRRSPGTDTQYF.

This rearrangement joins TRBV5-4 to TRBJ2-7; 7 nucleotides line up with TRBD1. This CDR3 comprises 14 residues. Germline assignment: CDR1 SGHNT and CDR2 YYREEE (reference sequence). V gave up 7 bases and J gave up 2 bases; unmatched junction bases: 9. The CDR3 sequence: CASFKQGSTYEQYF. CDR3 coding DNA: TGTGCCAGCTTTAAACAGGGGTCAACCTACGAGCAGTACTTC.

V is TRBV5-1 and J is TRBJ1-3; D not resolved. This CDR3 is 17 amino acids long. Germline V CDR1 and CDR2: SGHRS, YFSETQ. Trimming removed 4 bases at V and 0 bases at J, with 17 bases between. DNA of the CDR3: TGCGCCAGCAGCCCGGGAGGTGGAGGGAACTCTGGAAACACCATATATTTT. Its translation: CASSPGGGGNSGNTIYF.

The chain has TRBV27 and TRBJ1-1; no definite D call. The CDR3 runs 15 residues. The V gene lost 2 bases and the J gene lost 1 base, with 11 bases spanning the gap. Germline assignment: CDR1 MNHEY and CDR2 SMNVEV (reference sequence). CDR3 DNA sequence: TGTGCCAGCAGTTTAGCCCCGAGGTCGAACACTGAAGCTTTCTTT. As protein: CASSLAPRSNTEAFF.

The CDR3 protein is CASTDSITDTQYF. CDR3 nucleotides: TGTGCCAGCACGGACAGTATCACAGATACGCAGTATTTT. The rearrangement uses TRBV7-9 and TRBJ2-3; perhaps TRBD1 as D (6 bases). From germline, CDR1 is SEHNR and CDR2 FQNEAQ (reference sequence). The CDR3 loop spans 13 amino acids. V was cut by 7 bases and J by 2 bases, with 10 bases left in between.

The DNA for the CDR3 is TGTGCCAGCAGTCCGACAGGGGGCTATGGCTACACCTTC. It codes for CASSPTGGYGYTF. The chain combines TRBV27 with TRBJ1-2, with 9 bases that match TRBD1. V lost 5 bases to trimming and J lost 4 bases; unmatched junction nucleotides: 2. This CDR3 has 13 residues. From germline, CDR1 is MNHEY and CDR2 SMNVEV (reference sequence).

This clone occurred once. The gene calls are TRBV3-1 (or the pseudogene TRBV3-2) and TRBJ2-1; D is possibly TRBD2 (5 bases). Deletions cut 0 bases from V and 5 bases from J, with 11 bases between. The CDR3 extends over 15 amino acids. Germline values: CDR1 LGHDT, CDR2 YNNKEL (reference sequence). CDR3 sequence: CASSQDWAGNNEQFF. The CDR3 DNA is TGTGCCAGCAGCCAAGACTGGGCGGGTAACAATGAGCAGTTCTTC.

A single count supports this clone. The chain uses TRBV7-2 and TRBJ2-1; weak D call: TRBD2 (5 bases). Between the trimmed V and J ends, which lost 1 base and 4 bases, there was a span of 17 bases. This CDR3 comprises 17 residues. Germline CDR1 SGHTA, CDR2 FQGNSA. The CDR3 protein is CASSLGGVGAAYNEQFF. DNA of the CDR3: TGTGCCAGCAGCTTAGGGGGAGTGGGAGCGGCATACAATGAGCAGTTCTTC.

The chain joins TRBV9 to TRBJ2-5, with 12 bases matching TRBD2. CDR3 length: 16 amino acids. Trimming took 4 bases from V and 2 from J; bases not matched to a gene: 6. Germline V gene sequence: CDR1 SGDLS, CDR2 YYNGEE. The CDR3 here is CASSQPGTSGQETQYF. The CDR3 nucleotides are TGTGCCAGCAGCCAACCGGGGACTAGCGGGCAAGAGACCCAGTACTTC.

The genes are TRBV5-6 and TRBJ1-3; maybe TRBD1 (6 bases). The CDR3 has 16 residues. Trimming took 0 bases from V and 0 from J, leaving 10 bases between them. Germline-derived CDR1 and CDR2 are SGHDT and YYEEEE. As DNA, the CDR3 is TGTGCCAGCAGCTTGGCAGGGGAAGGCTCTGGAAACACCATATATTTT. Translation: CASSLAGEGSGNTIYF. Variable domain in full (rest from reference TRBV5-6 and TRBJ1-3): DAGVTQSPTHLIKTRGQQVTLRCSPKSGHDTVSWYQQALGQGPQFIFQYYEEEERQRGNFPDRFSGHQFPNYSSELNVNALLLGDSALYLCASSLAGEGSGNTIYFGEGSWLTVV.

The V call is TRBV5-1, the J call TRBJ1-4; D gene ambiguous. Germline V lookup: CDR1 SGHRS, CDR2 YFSETQ. Trimming removed 5 bases from V and 7 bases from J, with 15 bases in between. This CDR3 comprises 14 residues. This chain's CDR3 is CASSRAGGGEKLFF. As DNA, the CDR3 is TGCGCCAGCAGTAGGGCAGGCGGAGGTGAAAAACTGTTTTTT.

The rearrangement links TRBV5-6 to TRBJ2-7, with D unresolved. This CDR3 is 12 amino acids long. The V end was cut by 1 base, the J end by 4 bases, with 6 bases between. CDR1 is SGHDT, CDR2 YYEEEE, per germline. As DNA, the CDR3 is TGTGCCAGCAGCTTGTCACAGTACGAGCAGTACTTC. Translating gives CASSLSQYEQYF.